The subject of this entry is one TCR beta chain. This clonotype was counted only a few times. This clone's antigen is unknown. Base qualities were left out, and no much larger clone turns up one base away. This specimen comes from a study of blood T cells in healthy people across ages (dated by TCRdb to the mid-2010s). General notes on the study: Template switching captured roughly one uniquely barcoded TCR beta cDNA molecule per two T cells in model experiments. The study analyzed two additional independent replicas of 1 million unique cDNA reads from the same blood draw for two donors, one aged 18 to 30 and one aged 80 or older. To avoid experimental bias, donors of different ages were randomly spread across the sequencing lanes. To track age-related changes in TCR beta repertoire diversity, the study relied on deep sequencing normalized with unique cDNA molecular identifiers. The donors were divided into four age groups: young (average around 17 years), middle-aged (approximately 39), aged (about 60) and long-lived (roughly 82).

Donors were about 36 systemically healthy Caucasian individuals from Russia aged 6 to 90 years. Each donor gave 8 to 10 milliliters of peripheral blood, drawn into EDTA-treated Vacutainer tubes. Ficoll-Paque density-gradient centrifugation was used to isolate PBMCs, with at least 6.5 million obtained per sample. Total RNA was extracted from PBMCs with Trizol reagent, with at least 6 micrograms obtained per sample. Naive CD45RAhigh/CD27high T cell percentages were measured by flow cytometry on a PBMC aliquot from every donor. Looking up the germline V gene (reference sequence) yields CDR1 DFQATT and CDR2 SNEGSKA. Including the terminal cysteine and phenylalanine, the CDR3 comprises 16 residues. Only the CDR3 DNA stays, 48 bases, in frame from base 1. V is cut back by 6 bases and J by 8 bases, with 16 bases in the junction unmatched. Preparation of the library involved 5' RACE. Sequencing was carried out with an Illumina HiSeq 2500. The second PCR ran for roughly 7 to 12 cycles and used a J-beta primer mix along with a sample-barcoded 5' primer. A template-switch 5' adaptor carrying 12 random nucleotides introduced a unique molecular identifier onto each TCR beta cDNA molecule. Each sample yielded at least 2.5 million CDR3-containing paired-end reads. All of the RNA was converted into first-strand cDNA using the Mint cDNA synthesis kit, with a TRBC-specific oligonucleotide serving as the primer. Following uracil-DNA glycosylase treatment, all cDNA underwent a first 18-cycle PCR with the universal primers M1SS and BC2_uni_R. As for how the authors treated the data: Normalization of each sample was performed by random selection of 1 million high-quality reads, each carrying a distinct molecular identifier. Reads sharing molecular identifiers were discarded rather than binned into consensus sequences. MiTCR, run with a Q25 quality threshold and the strictest error-elimination algorithm, handled CDR3 identification, clonotype clustering and error correction. A nonparametric unseen species model with Euler transformation was used to estimate lower-bound total TCR beta diversity. TCRdb trimmed public reads at Q25 via fastp, called clones via MiXCR and kept in-frame beta chains. Entries are consolidated by CDR3 protein sequence, retaining the most common genes and DNA. TCRdb's processing, not the authors' own work, is the source of the V and J calls. The sample table lists approximately 810,000 distinct CDR3 sequences, approximately 35% of them with a count of one. The top ten hold 13% of the sample.

Findings and caveats that apply to the study as a whole: Compared with the aged group, more naive CD4+ T cells, fewer expanded clones and increased TCR diversity were shown by the long-lived group, suggesting age selection. Observed TCR beta diversity per million T cells fell roughly linearly with age, and a significant reduction was already apparent by age roughly 40. The percentage of naive T cells measured by flow cytometry correlated strongly with observed TCR beta diversity. Estimates of total diversity based on one million sequenced T cells were considered lower bounds and underestimates. Bulk unsorted PBMC profiling prevented conclusive comparison of naive and antigen-experienced compartments. The CMV infection status of donors was not known, potentially confounding age-related changes in expanded clonotypes.

The sample comprised blood. Recombination joined TRBV20-1 with TRBJ2-1, with 10 bases matching TRBD2. This TCR was sampled from a man in his late teens or twenties in good health. The CDR3 reads as follows: CSATRQAGGRRDEQFF. The nucleotide sequence reads as follows: TGCAGTGCCACCCGACAAGCGGGGGGGCGACGGGATGAGCAGTTCTTC.